This T cell receptor (beta chain) is drawn from a study of T-cell reconstitution after alpha-beta-depleted transplantation in children. Preparing the TCRbeta library involved the use of unique molecular identifiers. TCRdb fed the PCR reads into MiXCR, producing one record per CDR3 protein. The table lists 260,000 or so distinct CDR3 sequences, approximately 12% of them singletons. Trimming stripped 6 bases from V and 1 base from J, with 13 bases between. The CDR3 is 14 amino acids. Germline V gene lookup returns CDR1 SGHKS and CDR2 YYEKEE (reference sequence). The sequenced sample was PBMCs from the stem cell graft donor, obtained from the stem cell graft. The V gene is TRBV5-5, the J gene TRBJ2-5; D is undetermined. The TCR sequence derives from a human donor who donated a stem cell graft to a child with acute lymphoblastic leukemia. Written as DNA, the CDR3 is TGTGCCAGCACCTACCGGGCCATCCAAGAGACCCAGTACTTC. Its protein product is CASTYRAIQETQYF.